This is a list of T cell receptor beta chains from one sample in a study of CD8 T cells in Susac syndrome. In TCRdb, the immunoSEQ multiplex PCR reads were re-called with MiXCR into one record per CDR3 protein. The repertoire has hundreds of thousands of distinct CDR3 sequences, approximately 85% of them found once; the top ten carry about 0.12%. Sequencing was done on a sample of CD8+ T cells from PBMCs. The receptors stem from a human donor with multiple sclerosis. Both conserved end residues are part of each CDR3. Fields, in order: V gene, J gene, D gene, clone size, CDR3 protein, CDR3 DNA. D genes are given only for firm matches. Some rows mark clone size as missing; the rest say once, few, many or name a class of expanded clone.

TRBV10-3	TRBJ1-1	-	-	CAISGWQENVRTEAFF	TGTGCCATCAGTGGGTGGCAGGAGAATGTGCGGACTGAAGCTTTCTTT
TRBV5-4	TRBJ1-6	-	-	CASSIRTTGAPLHF	TGTGCCAGCAGCATACGGACTACTGGGGCACCCCTCCACTTT
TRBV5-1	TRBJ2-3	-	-	CASSLEVSPSTDTQYF	TGCGCCAGCAGCTTGGAGGTGTCCCCCAGCACAGATACGCAGTATTTT
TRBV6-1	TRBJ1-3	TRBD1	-	CASSEYRGLGNTIYF	TGTGCCAGCAGTGAATACAGGGGGTTAGGAAACACCATATATTTT
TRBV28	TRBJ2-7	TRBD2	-	CASSNPGLAGVSDEQYF	TGTGCCAGCAGTAACCCGGGACTAGCGGGCGTGTCGGACGAGCAGTACTTC
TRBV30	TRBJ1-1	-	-	CAWNTEGTEAFF	TGTGCCTGGAATACAGAGGGCACTGAAGCTTTCTTT
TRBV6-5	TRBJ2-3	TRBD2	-	CASSYSAAGGITDTQYF	TGTGCCAGCAGTTACTCGGCTGCGGGAGGTATCACAGATACGCAGTATTTT
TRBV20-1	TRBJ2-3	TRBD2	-	CSARTSGSTDTQYF	TGCAGTGCTAGGACTAGCGGGAGCACAGATACGCAGTATTTT
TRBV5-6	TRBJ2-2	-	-	CASSDGLGLGELFF	TGTGCCAGCAGCGACGGCCTCGGATTGGGGGAGCTGTTTTTT
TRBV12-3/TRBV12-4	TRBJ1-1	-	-	CASSSPGTWTEAFF	TGTGCCAGCAGTTCTCCCGGGACCTGGACTGAAGCTTTCTTT
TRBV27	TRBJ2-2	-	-	CASSSPQGSGELFF	TGTGCCAGCAGTTCCCCACAGGGCTCCGGGGAGCTGTTTTTT
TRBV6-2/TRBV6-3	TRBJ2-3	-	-	CASSYSVLSTDTQYF	TGTGCCAGCAGTTACTCAGTGCTCAGCACAGATACGCAGTATTTT
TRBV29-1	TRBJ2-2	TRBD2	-	CSVDGLAGRPNTGELFF	TGCAGCGTTGACGGACTAGCGGGAAGACCGAACACCGGGGAGCTGTTTTTT
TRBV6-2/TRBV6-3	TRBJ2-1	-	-	CASSYDREGYNEQFF	TGTGCCAGCAGTTATGACAGGGAGGGATACAATGAGCAGTTCTTC
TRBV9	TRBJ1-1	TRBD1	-	CASSVGQTTEAFF	TGTGCCAGCAGCGTGGGACAGACCACTGAAGCTTTCTTT
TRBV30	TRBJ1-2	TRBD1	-	CAWSAVDRDQHTLYYGYTF	TGTGCCTGGAGTGCGGTGGACAGGGACCAACATACCTTGTACTATGGCTACACCTTC
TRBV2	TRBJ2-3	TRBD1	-	CASDRGQGDPDTQYF	TGTGCCAGCGACCGGGGACAGGGGGACCCAGATACGCAGTATTTT
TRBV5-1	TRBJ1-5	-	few	CASSLVPGSNQPQHF	TGCGCCAGCAGCTTGGTTCCGGGATCCAATCAGCCCCAGCATTTT
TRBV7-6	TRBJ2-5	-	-	CASSLRGGGDETQYF	TGTGCCAGCAGCCTAAGAGGGGGCGGGGATGAGACCCAGTACTTC
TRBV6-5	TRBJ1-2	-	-	CASSYVGLYGYTF	TGTGCCAGCAGTTACGTAGGTCTCTATGGCTACACCTTC
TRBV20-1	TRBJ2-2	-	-	CSARAPGLTGELFF	TGCAGTGCTAGAGCCCCAGGGCTCACCGGGGAGCTGTTTTTT
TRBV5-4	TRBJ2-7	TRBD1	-	CASAPDRGPYEQYF	TGTGCCAGTGCACCGGACAGGGGACCCTACGAGCAGTACTTC
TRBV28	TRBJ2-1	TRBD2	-	CASSQYSGSLDNEQFF	TGTGCCAGCAGTCAATATAGCGGGAGTCTCGACAATGAGCAGTTCTTC
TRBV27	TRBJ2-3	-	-	CASSSPEDTQYF	TGTGCCAGCAGTTCTCCCGAAGATACGCAGTATTTT